This is a list of T cell receptor beta chains from one sample in a study of T cells in narcolepsy. Method: immunoSEQ multiplex PCR; TCRdb's copy keeps in-frame clones and lacks some. This sample has about 27,000 clones, with approximately 86% found just once. Sequencing was done on a sample of CD45RA- memory CD4+ T cells from PBMCs. The receptor set was obtained from a human donor with narcolepsy. CDR3s include the opening cysteine and the closing phenylalanine or tryptophan. Each record gives: J gene, clone size, V gene, D gene, CDR3 DNA, CDR3 protein. D genes are given only for firm matches. Where a row states a size, it is once, few, many or the class of an expanded clone; other rows omit it.

j_call: TRBJ1-2; clone_size: once; v_call: TRBV6-5; d_call: NA; cdr3_nt: TGTGCCAGCAGTTACTCTGGGGGCGGCTACACCTTC; cdr3_aa: CASSYSGGGYTF
j_call: TRBJ1-5; clone_size: NA; v_call: TRBV2; d_call: TRBD1; cdr3_nt: TGTGCCAGCGTCTCGGACGGGGACAGGAGGAATCAGCCCCAGCATTTT; cdr3_aa: CASVSDGDRRNQPQHF
j_call: TRBJ2-2; clone_size: NA; v_call: TRBV7-9; d_call: NA; cdr3_nt: TGTGCCAGCAGCCCCCTCGCGAACACCGGGGAGCTGTTTTTT; cdr3_aa: CASSPLANTGELFF
j_call: TRBJ2-7; clone_size: once; v_call: TRBV18; d_call: NA; cdr3_nt: TGTGCCAGCGGCCGGGGGGCGCAGACCTACGAGCAGTACTTC; cdr3_aa: CASGRGAQTYEQYF
j_call: TRBJ2-2; clone_size: NA; v_call: TRBV6-5; d_call: NA; cdr3_nt: TGTGCCAGCAGTGAGCAGGGGCACACCGGGGAGCTGTTTTTT; cdr3_aa: CASSEQGHTGELFF
j_call: TRBJ2-3; clone_size: NA; v_call: TRBV5-8; d_call: NA; cdr3_nt: TGTGCCAGCAGCTTGGGCCACCCTAGCACAGATACGCAGTATTTT; cdr3_aa: CASSLGHPSTDTQYF
j_call: TRBJ2-4; clone_size: NA; v_call: TRBV15; d_call: NA; cdr3_nt: TGTGCCACCAGCAGAGACAGAAACATTCAGTACTTC; cdr3_aa: CATSRDRNIQYF
j_call: TRBJ1-2; clone_size: NA; v_call: TRBV6-1; d_call: NA; cdr3_nt: TGTGCCAGCAGCGGCCCGTGGACAGACTATGGCTACACCTTC; cdr3_aa: CASSGPWTDYGYTF
j_call: TRBJ1-1; clone_size: NA; v_call: TRBV28; d_call: NA; cdr3_nt: TGTGCCAGCAGTTTGGGTTGGGGCTACACTGAAGCTTTCTTT; cdr3_aa: CASSLGWGYTEAFF
j_call: TRBJ2-1; clone_size: NA; v_call: TRBV5-1; d_call: NA; cdr3_nt: TGCGCCAGCAGCGTACAGGGATACAATGAGCAGTTCTTC; cdr3_aa: CASSVQGYNEQFF
j_call: TRBJ2-7; clone_size: NA; v_call: TRBV4-1; d_call: NA; cdr3_nt: TGCGCCAGCAGCCAAGATCAAGTGCCCACCTACGAGCAGTACTTC; cdr3_aa: CASSQDQVPTYEQYF
j_call: TRBJ2-3; clone_size: NA; v_call: TRBV7-6; d_call: TRBD2; cdr3_nt: TGTGCCAGCTGTCGGGGGGGCGGGGATACGCAGTATTTT; cdr3_aa: CASCRGGGDTQYF
j_call: TRBJ1-5; clone_size: few; v_call: TRBV19; d_call: NA; cdr3_nt: TGTGCCAGTATGGGGGCTTCGGGGCGCAATCAGCCCCAGCATTTT; cdr3_aa: CASMGASGRNQPQHF
j_call: TRBJ1-2; clone_size: NA; v_call: TRBV18; d_call: NA; cdr3_nt: TGTGCCAGCTCCCAGGACAGTAACTATGGCTACACCTTC; cdr3_aa: CASSQDSNYGYTF
j_call: TRBJ2-3; clone_size: NA; v_call: TRBV2; d_call: NA; cdr3_nt: TGTGCCAGCAGTGAAAACAGGGACACAGATACGCAGTATTTT; cdr3_aa: CASSENRDTDTQYF
j_call: TRBJ2-3; clone_size: NA; v_call: TRBV9; d_call: TRBD2; cdr3_nt: TGTGCCAGCAGCGTTAGCGGGGGGGAGGCAGATACGCAGTATTTT; cdr3_aa: CASSVSGGEADTQYF
j_call: TRBJ2-1; clone_size: NA; v_call: TRBV5-4; d_call: TRBD2; cdr3_nt: TGTGCCAGCAGCTTCCCTAGCGGGGGACGGTTATACAATGAGCAGTTCTTC; cdr3_aa: CASSFPSGGRLYNEQFF
j_call: TRBJ1-3; clone_size: NA; v_call: TRBV7-2; d_call: NA; cdr3_nt: TGTGCCAGCAGCTTAAGAATTAGGGCAGGGACAAGCTCTGGAAACACCATATATTTT; cdr3_aa: CASSLRIRAGTSSGNTIYF
j_call: TRBJ1-2; clone_size: NA; v_call: TRBV6-6; d_call: TRBD1; cdr3_nt: TGTGCCAGCAGAGACAGGGGGAGGTCTGGCTACACCTTC; cdr3_aa: CASRDRGRSGYTF
j_call: TRBJ1-3; clone_size: NA; v_call: TRBV28; d_call: TRBD1; cdr3_nt: TGTGCCAGCAGTTTAACGGGACAGGGTACTGGAAACACCATATATTTT; cdr3_aa: CASSLTGQGTGNTIYF
j_call: TRBJ2-5; clone_size: NA; v_call: TRBV27; d_call: NA; cdr3_nt: TGTGCCAGCAGTTTACGACGGGGGGAGACCCAGTACTTC; cdr3_aa: CASSLRRGETQYF
j_call: TRBJ1-1; clone_size: once; v_call: TRBV5-1; d_call: NA; cdr3_nt: TGCGCCAGCAGCTCCAACAGGGAAGCTTTCTTT; cdr3_aa: CASSSNREAFF
j_call: TRBJ1-2; clone_size: NA; v_call: TRBV28; d_call: NA; cdr3_nt: TGTGCCAGCAGTTTATTTGACCTACGAAGTGGCTACACCTTC; cdr3_aa: CASSLFDLRSGYTF
j_call: TRBJ1-2; clone_size: NA; v_call: TRBV6-1; d_call: NA; cdr3_nt: TGTGCCAGCAGTTGGAACACAGCTAACTATGGCTACACCTTC; cdr3_aa: CASSWNTANYGYTF
j_call: TRBJ2-3; clone_size: NA; v_call: TRBV18; d_call: TRBD1; cdr3_nt: TGTGCCAGCTCACCTCCCGGGACAGCTATCACAGATACGCAGTATTTT; cdr3_aa: CASSPPGTAITDTQYF
j_call: TRBJ2-7; clone_size: NA; v_call: TRBV5-6; d_call: TRBD1; cdr3_nt: TGTGCCAGCAGCTCATTAGACAGGGGGGAGGGTGAGCAGTACTTC; cdr3_aa: CASSSLDRGEGEQYF
j_call: TRBJ1-2; clone_size: NA; v_call: TRBV11-2; d_call: NA; cdr3_nt: TGTGCCAGCAGCTTAGAGGGAACCGCCTACACCTTC; cdr3_aa: CASSLEGTAYTF
j_call: TRBJ2-6; clone_size: NA; v_call: TRBV7-9; d_call: NA; cdr3_nt: TGTGCCAGCAGCTTAAAAGGCTACAGTACCTCTGGGGCCAACGTCCTGACTTTC; cdr3_aa: CASSLKGYSTSGANVLTF
j_call: TRBJ1-4; clone_size: NA; v_call: TRBV25-1; d_call: NA; cdr3_nt: TGTGCCAGCAGTGACCACTTTGGGAGTGAAAAACTGTTTTTT; cdr3_aa: CASSDHFGSEKLFF
j_call: TRBJ1-1; clone_size: NA; v_call: TRBV18; d_call: TRBD1; cdr3_nt: TGTGCCAGCTCACCTCTTGGGACAGGGGGCGGGATGAACACTGAAGCTTTCTTT; cdr3_aa: CASSPLGTGGGMNTEAFF
j_call: TRBJ2-7; clone_size: NA; v_call: TRBV5-1; d_call: TRBD2; cdr3_nt: TGCGCCAGCAGCCCCTTAGCGGGGGGCCATTCCTCCGAGCAGTACTTC; cdr3_aa: CASSPLAGGHSSEQYF
j_call: TRBJ1-5; clone_size: NA; v_call: TRBV10-1; d_call: NA; cdr3_nt: TGCGCCAGCAGTGAGTCGCCCGGGACTCAGCCCCAGCATTTT; cdr3_aa: CASSESPGTQPQHF
j_call: TRBJ1-1; clone_size: few; v_call: TRBV11-2; d_call: NA; cdr3_nt: TGTGCCAGCAGCGCGACGATCAGGGAGAAGACTGAAGCTTTCTTT; cdr3_aa: CASSATIREKTEAFF
j_call: TRBJ1-1; clone_size: NA; v_call: TRBV28; d_call: NA; cdr3_nt: TGTGCCAGCAGGGGTCAGGGAACCACTGAAGCTTTCTTT; cdr3_aa: CASRGQGTTEAFF
j_call: TRBJ2-2; clone_size: NA; v_call: TRBV19; d_call: NA; cdr3_nt: TGTGCCAGCCAAGGACAGATGGACACCGGGGAGCTGTTTTTT; cdr3_aa: CASQGQMDTGELFF
j_call: TRBJ2-6; clone_size: NA; v_call: TRBV19; d_call: NA; cdr3_nt: TGTGCCAGTAGGACTGGGGGGCGCCGTGCCTTGGAGAGGGCCAACGTCCTGACTTTC; cdr3_aa: CASRTGGRRALERANVLTF
j_call: TRBJ2-5; clone_size: NA; v_call: TRBV10-2; d_call: TRBD2; cdr3_nt: TGCGCCAGCGCCAAGACTAGCGGGATAGAGACCCAGTACTTC; cdr3_aa: CASAKTSGIETQYF
j_call: TRBJ2-1; clone_size: NA; v_call: TRBV6-5; d_call: NA; cdr3_nt: TGTGCCAGCAGCCGCATTGTTGGGCCGGGACCCCAGTTCTTC; cdr3_aa: CASSRIVGPGPQFF
j_call: TRBJ1-4; clone_size: few; v_call: TRBV5-1; d_call: TRBD1; cdr3_nt: TGCGCCAGCAGCTTGGGGGACAGGGGGGAAAAACTGTTTTTT; cdr3_aa: CASSLGDRGEKLFF